This is a list of T cell receptor beta chains from one sample in a study of blood T cell repertoires in COVID-19. Some clones are missing from TCRdb's copy, which holds only in-frame ones; the method was immunoSEQ multiplex PCR. The sample yields about 50,000 clones, roughly 91% seen once. The specimen sequenced was peripheral blood. These receptors were taken from a human donor in a cohort sampled during active COVID-19. Both conserved end residues are part of each CDR3. Fields, in order: clone size, V gene, J gene, D gene, CDR3 DNA, CDR3 protein. The D gene is left open where the match is weak. The listing skips clone size in some rows; elsewhere it reads once, few, many or a size class.

abundance: -
v_gene: TRBV3-1/TRBV3-2
j_gene: TRBJ2-5
d_gene: TRBD2
CDR3nt: TGTGCCAGCAGCGAAAGCGGGGCCCGTCGGGAGACCCAGTACTTC
CDR3aa: CASSESGARRETQYF

abundance: -
v_gene: TRBV2
j_gene: TRBJ1-5
d_gene: -
CDR3nt: TGTGCCGGATCTGGGGACACCGATAGCAATCAGCCCCAGCATTTT
CDR3aa: CAGSGDTDSNQPQHF

abundance: -
v_gene: TRBV9
j_gene: TRBJ1-2
d_gene: -
CDR3nt: TGTGCCAGCAGTCGGGACACGGGGCGCGGCTACACCTTC
CDR3aa: CASSRDTGRGYTF

abundance: -
v_gene: TRBV19
j_gene: TRBJ1-1
d_gene: TRBD1
CDR3nt: TGTGCCAGTAGTACCCGACAGGGGGCGCAGGCTGAAGCTTTCTTT
CDR3aa: CASSTRQGAQAEAFF

abundance: -
v_gene: TRBV4-2
j_gene: TRBJ2-3
d_gene: TRBD2
CDR3nt: TGTGCCAGCAGCCAAGAAACCCCCCAAGCGGGGGGGCGCGTAGATACGCAGTATTTT
CDR3aa: CASSQETPQAGGRVDTQYF

abundance: -
v_gene: TRBV5-6
j_gene: TRBJ2-2
d_gene: -
CDR3nt: TGTGCCAGCAGCTTGTTCGTGGGGCGGAGTGTAGGGGAGCTGTTTTTT
CDR3aa: CASSLFVGRSVGELFF

abundance: once
v_gene: TRBV9
j_gene: TRBJ2-3
d_gene: TRBD2
CDR3nt: TGTGCCAGCAGCTTAATGACCGGGGGGGGGACAGATACGCAGTATTTT
CDR3aa: CASSLMTGGGTDTQYF

abundance: few
v_gene: TRBV6-6
j_gene: TRBJ1-5
d_gene: -
CDR3nt: TGTGCCAGCAGTTTCACAGGGTCTGATGATCAGCCCCAGCATTTT
CDR3aa: CASSFTGSDDQPQHF

abundance: once
v_gene: TRBV28
j_gene: TRBJ2-2
d_gene: TRBD2
CDR3nt: TGTGCCAGCAGTGGACCAGCGGGAGAAACCGGGGAGCTGTTTTTT
CDR3aa: CASSGPAGETGELFF

abundance: once
v_gene: TRBV2
j_gene: TRBJ2-1
d_gene: TRBD2
CDR3nt: TGTGCCAGCAGTTACCAACTAGCGGGAGGACACAATGAGCAGTTCTTC
CDR3aa: CASSYQLAGGHNEQFF

abundance: -
v_gene: TRBV15
j_gene: TRBJ1-2
d_gene: -
CDR3nt: TGTGCCACCAGCAGAGGTGGGGGGGCGGACTATGGCTACACCTTC
CDR3aa: CATSRGGGADYGYTF

abundance: -
v_gene: TRBV5-4
j_gene: TRBJ1-6
d_gene: -
CDR3nt: TGTGCCAGCATTAGGCCAGGTCAGGAAGCCCTCCACTTT
CDR3aa: CASIRPGQEALHF

abundance: once
v_gene: TRBV5-6
j_gene: TRBJ2-1
d_gene: -
CDR3nt: TGTGCCAGCAGCTTGTGGGCTCTCTCTAACTACAATGAGCAGTTCTTC
CDR3aa: CASSLWALSNYNEQFF

abundance: -
v_gene: TRBV7-3
j_gene: TRBJ2-3
d_gene: TRBD2
CDR3nt: TGTGCCAGCAGCTTAAATCGAGCGGGAGGCGGGAGCGATACGCAGTATTTT
CDR3aa: CASSLNRAGGGSDTQYF

abundance: -
v_gene: TRBV28
j_gene: TRBJ1-1
d_gene: -
CDR3nt: TGTGCCAGCAGTTTAAGCGGGGGGAGTACTGAAGCTTTCTTT
CDR3aa: CASSLSGGSTEAFF

abundance: -
v_gene: TRBV30
j_gene: TRBJ1-2
d_gene: -
CDR3nt: TGTGCCTGGAGTCTAGAGGCAAACTATGGCTACACCTTC
CDR3aa: CAWSLEANYGYTF

abundance: -
v_gene: TRBV19
j_gene: TRBJ1-4
d_gene: -
CDR3nt: TGTGCCAGTAGTATAAAGGGGCTGGCTAATGAAAAACTGTTTTTT
CDR3aa: CASSIKGLANEKLFF

abundance: -
v_gene: TRBV5-1
j_gene: TRBJ2-5
d_gene: TRBD2
CDR3nt: TGCGCCAGCAGCGCGGGACTAGCGTGGGAGGAGACCCAGTACTTC
CDR3aa: CASSAGLAWEETQYF

abundance: -
v_gene: TRBV6-5
j_gene: TRBJ1-1
d_gene: -
CDR3nt: TGTGCCAGCCCAGAAGGGAGCACTGAAGCTTTCTTT
CDR3aa: CASPEGSTEAFF

abundance: -
v_gene: TRBV4-1
j_gene: TRBJ2-6
d_gene: -
CDR3nt: TGCGCCAGCAGCCATCGTCGTACGGGGACAAATTCTGGGGCCAACGTCCTGACTTTC
CDR3aa: CASSHRRTGTNSGANVLTF

abundance: -
v_gene: TRBV28
j_gene: TRBJ2-7
d_gene: -
CDR3nt: TGTGCCAGCAGTCGCCGTCCTCCGTTAGGGACTTACGAGCAGTACTTC
CDR3aa: CASSRRPPLGTYEQYF

abundance: -
v_gene: TRBV11-3
j_gene: TRBJ2-4
d_gene: TRBD1
CDR3nt: TGTGCCAGCAGCCAAAGGGGGACAGGGGGCAACATTCAGTACTTC
CDR3aa: CASSQRGTGGNIQYF

abundance: once
v_gene: TRBV27
j_gene: TRBJ2-1
d_gene: TRBD1
CDR3nt: TGTGCCAGCAGGCTAGACAGGGGTGATGGAAACAATGAGCAGTTCTTC
CDR3aa: CASRLDRGDGNNEQFF

abundance: -
v_gene: TRBV7-2
j_gene: TRBJ1-2
d_gene: -
CDR3nt: TGTGCCAGCAGCTTAGAGGGGGTGGGGGCTTACACCTTC
CDR3aa: CASSLEGVGAYTF

abundance: -
v_gene: TRBV9
j_gene: TRBJ2-3
d_gene: TRBD2
CDR3nt: TGTGCCAGCAGCACTCGGACTAGCCCCACAGATACGCAGTATTTT
CDR3aa: CASSTRTSPTDTQYF

abundance: few
v_gene: TRBV28
j_gene: TRBJ1-2
d_gene: -
CDR3nt: TGTGCCAGCACACAGGCTAACTATGGCTACACCTTC
CDR3aa: CASTQANYGYTF

abundance: once
v_gene: TRBV19
j_gene: TRBJ2-2
d_gene: -
CDR3nt: TGTGCCAGTAGTACGAGAGGCATTGGGGAGCTGTTTTTT
CDR3aa: CASSTRGIGELFF

abundance: -
v_gene: TRBV6-5
j_gene: TRBJ2-3
d_gene: TRBD2
CDR3nt: TGTGCCAGCAGTTTTAGCGGGGGGAGCACAGATACGCAGTATTTT
CDR3aa: CASSFSGGSTDTQYF

abundance: -
v_gene: TRBV3-1/TRBV3-2
j_gene: TRBJ2-1
d_gene: TRBD1
CDR3nt: TGTGCCAGCAGCCCCAACCTTGGGGGACAGGGGACCCATGAGCAGTTCTTC
CDR3aa: CASSPNLGGQGTHEQFF

abundance: -
v_gene: TRBV28
j_gene: TRBJ2-3
d_gene: -
CDR3nt: TGTGCCAGCAGCCCTCTTCCACTAGACACAGATACGCAGTATTTT
CDR3aa: CASSPLPLDTDTQYF

abundance: -
v_gene: TRBV24-1
j_gene: TRBJ2-5
d_gene: TRBD2
CDR3nt: TGTGCCACCAGTGATTTTTCTAGCGGGGGCATGGGGACCCAGTACTTC
CDR3aa: CATSDFSSGGMGTQYF

abundance: -
v_gene: TRBV18
j_gene: TRBJ2-6
d_gene: TRBD1
CDR3nt: TGTGCCAGCTCACCACGGAGTCTACAGGGGACATTACAAGGGGACAACGTCCTGACTTTC
CDR3aa: CASSPRSLQGTLQGDNVLTF

abundance: -
v_gene: TRBV7-9
j_gene: TRBJ2-5
d_gene: -
CDR3nt: TGTGCCAGCAGCAAACCCGCCGGGGAGACCCAGTACTTC
CDR3aa: CASSKPAGETQYF

abundance: -
v_gene: TRBV12-3/TRBV12-4
j_gene: TRBJ1-2
d_gene: -
CDR3nt: TGTGCCAGCGGCCGTCGGGAAGATGGCTACACCTTC
CDR3aa: CASGRREDGYTF

abundance: -
v_gene: TRBV5-1
j_gene: TRBJ1-2
d_gene: -
CDR3nt: TGCGCCAGCAGCTTGAACCATCCCAGCTATGGCTACACCTTC
CDR3aa: CASSLNHPSYGYTF

abundance: -
v_gene: TRBV7-2
j_gene: TRBJ2-4
d_gene: TRBD2
CDR3nt: TGTGCCAGCAGCTTAGAGGGGGCCGGGACTAGCGGGAGGGGAGACATTCAGTACTTC
CDR3aa: CASSLEGAGTSGRGDIQYF

abundance: -
v_gene: TRBV3-1/TRBV3-2
j_gene: TRBJ2-5
d_gene: -
CDR3nt: TGTGCCAGCAGCACCACACCAGAGACCCAGTACTTC
CDR3aa: CASSTTPETQYF

abundance: -
v_gene: TRBV29-1
j_gene: TRBJ1-5
d_gene: TRBD1
CDR3nt: TGCAGCGTTGTTTTAGGACAGGGCAATCAGCCCCAGCATTTT
CDR3aa: CSVVLGQGNQPQHF

abundance: once
v_gene: TRBV7-8
j_gene: TRBJ1-4
d_gene: -
CDR3nt: TGTGCCAGCAGCGTACAGGGTCGGAGTAATGAAAAACTGTTTTTT
CDR3aa: CASSVQGRSNEKLFF

abundance: -
v_gene: TRBV6-2/TRBV6-3
j_gene: TRBJ1-4
d_gene: -
CDR3nt: TGTGCCAGCAGTGCCGTCGGGGGGCATCGTGAAAAACTGTTTTTT
CDR3aa: CASSAVGGHREKLFF

abundance: -
v_gene: TRBV7-8
j_gene: TRBJ2-3
d_gene: -
CDR3nt: TGTGCCAGCAGCCGAGGATCCGGGTGGCAGGGCGAGAAGTATTTT
CDR3aa: CASSRGSGWQGEKYF

abundance: -
v_gene: TRBV2
j_gene: TRBJ2-4
d_gene: TRBD2
CDR3nt: TGTGCCAGCAGCTCGACTAGCGGGGGGGCCTTAGCCAAAAACATTCAGTACTTC
CDR3aa: CASSSTSGGALAKNIQYF

abundance: -
v_gene: TRBV5-4
j_gene: TRBJ2-7
d_gene: TRBD2
CDR3nt: TGTGCCAGCAGCCCAAGCTGGGAAGCGGGGACCTACGAGCAGTACTTC
CDR3aa: CASSPSWEAGTYEQYF

abundance: -
v_gene: TRBV5-8
j_gene: TRBJ2-7
d_gene: TRBD2
CDR3nt: TGTGCCAGCAGCTTGGTGGGACTAGCGGGGAGGTACGAGCAGTACTTC
CDR3aa: CASSLVGLAGRYEQYF

abundance: -
v_gene: TRBV4-1
j_gene: TRBJ1-4
d_gene: TRBD1
CDR3nt: TGCGCCAGCAGCGATGACAGGGGTGGTGAAAAACTGTTTTTT
CDR3aa: CASSDDRGGEKLFF